Shown below are 14 T cell receptor beta chains from a single sample sequenced in a study of metastatic and nonmetastatic thyroid tumors. Not a single patient had been given any form of treatment at any point before undergoing thyroid surgery. From the PCR reads, TCRdb re-called clones with MiXCR. The table lists about 26,000 clones, roughly 26% of them singletons. The sequenced sample consisted of blood. The receptors shown here come from a female donor with papillary thyroid cancer or a benign thyroid nodule (not recorded which). Some clones in this sample may be carry-over from other donors' samples.

This chain joins TRBV5-1 and TRBJ2-1, with a weak D call TRBD2 (5 bases). Per the germline V gene, CDR1 is SGHRS and CDR2 is YFSETQ. The CDR3 totals 16 residues. V dropped 2 bases and J dropped 6 bases, with 18 bases sitting between them. The CDR3 DNA reads as TGCGCCAGCAGCTTTGGTTTGGTACTAGTAATCAATGAGCAGTTCTTC. It translates to CASSFGLVLVINEQFF. The entire variable domain, with the rest obtained from reference TRBV5-1 and TRBJ2-1, is as follows: KAGVTQTPRYLIKTRGQQVTLSCSPISGHRSVSWYQQTPGQGLQFLFEYFSETQRNKGNFPGRFSGRQFSNSRSEMNVSTLELGDSALYLCASSFGLVLVINEQFFGPGTRLTVL.

This clone occurred many times. The chain uses TRBV20-1 and TRBJ2-2; D may be TRBD1 (5 bases). CDR1 is DFQATT, CDR2 SNEGSKA, per germline (reference sequence). CDR3 length: 13 amino acids. V lost 5 bases and J 7 bases, leaving 14 bases between the germline ends. The CDR3 spells CSAPAGWYGELFF. CDR3 nucleotide sequence: TGCAGTGCTCCGGCAGGGTGGTACGGGGAGCTGTTTTTT.

This chain connects TRBV20-1 to TRBJ2-1; 8 bases are shared with TRBD2. J was trimmed by 4 bases and V by 1 base; bases with no gene match: 6. This CDR3 region has 15 residues. The V gene's germline CDR1 is DFQATT and CDR2 SNEGSKA (reference sequence). CDR3 bases: TGCAGTGCTAGAGTAAACGGGAGGGATTACAATGAGCAGTTCTTC. Residues: CSARVNGRDYNEQFF.

This clone was seen repeatedly, ten times or more. This may arise from a read error, as a much more abundant clone is one base away. This CDR3 is also generated by other DNA sequences in the sample. The genes are TRBV11-2 and TRBJ2-2, with 8 bases that match TRBD2. Per the germline V gene, CDR1 is SGHAT and CDR2 is FQNNGV. The CDR3 extends over 15 amino acids. The CDR3 DNA sequence: TGTGCCAGCAGCTTGCTTAGCGGGACTACCGGGGAGCTGTTCTTT. Protein: CASSLLSGTTGELFF.

The chain combines TRBV18 with TRBJ1-2; TRBD1 aligns across 10 bases. Germline V gives CDR1 KGHSH, CDR2 LQKENI. The CDR3 covers 16 residues. V shed 2 bases, J shed 4 bases, and the junction held 7 bases outside the gene matches. The CDR3 coding sequence is TGTGCCAGCTCACCAAGCGCCCGGGACAGGGGCTATGGCTACACCTTC. Amino acid sequence: CASSPSARDRGYGYTF. The full variable domain, with the rest looked up from reference TRBV18 and TRBJ1-2, is NAGVMQNPRHLVRRRGQEARLRCSPMKGHSHVYWYRQLPEEGLKFMVYLQKENIIDESGMPKERFSAEFPKEGPSILRIQQVVRGDSAAYFCASSPSARDRGYGYTFGSGTRLTVV.

This chain connects TRBV5-1 to TRBJ2-3; D remains unclear. The V gene lost 2 bases and the J gene lost 0 bases, with 13 bases spanning the gap. This CDR3 spans 16 amino acids. Germline assignment: CDR1 SGHRS and CDR2 YFSETQ. CDR3 coding DNA: TGCGCCAGCAGCTTACAAGGGCGGTTTAGCACAGATACGCAGTATTTT. This encodes CASSLQGRFSTDTQYF.

This clone is medium-sized (0.01 to 0.1%) within its sample. This chain uses TRBV5-1 with TRBJ1-1, with TRBD1 identical over 8 bases. The V gene end was trimmed by 4 bases and the J gene end by 8 bases; junction bases not matched to a gene: 7. Germline V CDR1 and CDR2: SGHRS, YFSETQ. The CDR3 has 13 amino acids. This CDR3 reads CASSKDRVGEAFF. The CDR3 DNA sequence: TGCGCCAGCAGCAAGGACAGGGTAGGGGAAGCTTTCTTT.

This clone is medium-sized (0.01 to 0.1%) within its sample. The gene calls are TRBV28 and TRBJ1-6, with a weak D call TRBD1 (5 bases). Trimming stripped 5 bases from V and 5 bases from J, with 13 bases between. The CDR3 runs 15 residues. The germline CDR1 and CDR2 sequences are MDHEN and SYDVKM. The CDR3 nucleotides read TGTGCCAGCAGTACAGGACCAGGGAATAATTCACCCCTCCACTTT. Its protein product is CASSTGPGNNSPLHF.

This clone is medium-sized in the sample. The V and J genes are TRBV27 and TRBJ2-1, with D unclear. V was shortened by 0 bases and J by 4 bases, with 10 bases between the two germline ends. The germline V gene has CDR1 MNHEY and CDR2 SMNVEV (reference sequence). The CDR3 has 15 residues. In DNA, the CDR3 is TGTGCCAGCAGTTTATCATACTCGGTTTACAATGAGCAGTTCTTC. It yields the protein CASSLSYSVYNEQFF.

The CDR3 bases are TGTGCCAGCTGTTACTCCCCTGGGGCCAACGTCCTGACTTTC. This codes for CASCYSPGANVLTF. V and J are TRBV2 and TRBJ2-6, with D uncertain. The CDR3 has 14 residues. Trimming removed 8 bases at V and 2 bases at J, with 10 bases between. CDR1 SNHLY and CDR2 FYNNEI come from the germline V gene.

This clone was recorded many times. Germline is not matched at one junction end, which may reflect a read error. The identical CDR3 is also encoded by other nucleotide sequences in the sample. The V call is TRBV7-9, the J call TRBJ1-1; TRBD1 is a possible D gene (5 bases). This CDR3 region has 15 residues. Germline V CDR1 and CDR2: SEHNR, FQNEAQ (reference sequence). The CDR3 loop is CASSAQGLPYTEAFF. The CDR3 nucleotides are TGTGCCAGCAGCGCCCAGGGACTGCCTTACACTGAGGCTTTCTTT.

As for this clone: One base away lies a much larger clone, so this may be a sequencing read error. CDR3 amino acids: CASSTAEGREAQYF. DNA for the CDR3: TGTGCCAGCAGTACCGCGGAGGGCAGAGAGGCCCAGTACTTC. V gene TRBV6-1 combines with J gene TRBJ2-5, with a tentative D call TRBD2 (6 bases). Germline values: CDR1 MNHNS, CDR2 SASEGT. CDR3 length: 14 amino acids.

This clone was observed a handful of times. The V call is TRBV12-5, the J call TRBJ2-1, with TRBD1 identical over 8 bases. Germline CDR1 is LGHNT and CDR2 is FRNRAP. This CDR3 has 14 amino acids. V trimming: 2 bases; J trimming: 15 bases; junction bases outside the gene matches: 12. The CDR3 DNA is TGTGCTAGTGGTTTGCCTGGGACAGGCTCGGCGGTGTTCTTC. Amino acid sequence: CASGLPGTGSAVFF.

This clone has only a few counts. The J gene is TRBJ2-5, the V gene TRBV6-1, with D perhaps matching TRBD1 or TRBD2 (5 bases each). The CDR3 extends over 16 amino acids. In germline, CDR1 is MNHNS, CDR2 SASEGT. Trimming took 0 bases from V and 0 from J, leaving 11 bases between them. The CDR3 DNA is TGTGCCAGCAGTGAAGCGGGGGTTCTGTACCAAGAGACCCAGTACTTC. It codes for CASSEAGVLYQETQYF.